The rows below give T cell receptor beta chains drawn from one sample of a study of cytomegalovirus exposure and HLA in healthy donors. The repertoire was sequenced with immunoSEQ multiplex PCR; TCRdb's copy has only in-frame clones and lacks some. The sample has 250,000 to 350,000 clones; just over 70% are singletons. The sequenced sample was PBMCs. The source is a female donor in good health and CMV-seronegative. CDR3s include the opening cysteine and the closing phenylalanine or tryptophan. Fields, in order: V gene, J gene, D gene, clone size, CDR3 DNA, CDR3 protein. A D gene is named only where the DNA matches it firmly. Part of the rows lack a size; the others show once, few, many or a class for expanded clones.

>TRBV7-2|TRBJ2-3|NA|NA
TGTGCCAGCAGGTCGGGACTCTCCACAGATACGCAGTATTTT
CASRSGLSTDTQYF
>TRBV27|TRBJ2-1|NA|NA
TGTGCCAGCAGTTCCCCAGGGATGGGCTACAATGAGCAGTTCTTC
CASSSPGMGYNEQFF
>TRBV5-1|TRBJ1-2|NA|NA
TGCGCCAGCAGCTTGGCAGGGGACTATGGCTACACCTTC
CASSLAGDYGYTF
>TRBV7-9|TRBJ1-2|TRBD1|NA
TGTGCCAGCCGCGATACCGGGACAGACGGCTACACCTTC
CASRDTGTDGYTF
>TRBV5-8|TRBJ2-1|TRBD1|NA
TGTGCCAGCAGCCGGACAGGCGGCAATGAGCAGTTCTTC
CASSRTGGNEQFF
>TRBV18|TRBJ2-7|NA|NA
TGTGCCAGCTCACCAACGCTAGCGCGATACGAGCAGTACTTC
CASSPTLARYEQYF
>TRBV5-6|TRBJ1-2|NA|NA
TGTGCCAGCAGCTTGGAGGGGTATGGCTACACCTTC
CASSLEGYGYTF
>TRBV19|TRBJ1-6|NA|NA
TGTGCCAGTAGTCTGACTCAAGCGAATTCACCCCTCCACTTT
CASSLTQANSPLHF
>TRBV13|TRBJ2-1|TRBD2|NA
TGTGCCAGCAGCTCGGCCGGGACTAGGAATGAGCAGTTCTTC
CASSSAGTRNEQFF
>TRBV4-1|TRBJ2-1|NA|once
TGCGCCAGCAGCCAAGAGCCCCCGAGCTCCTACAATGAGCAGTTCTTC
CASSQEPPSSYNEQFF
>TRBV2|TRBJ2-1|TRBD2|NA
TGTGCCAGCAGTGCTGAAACGGGAGGGTCCTACAATGAGCAGTTCTTC
CASSAETGGSYNEQFF
>TRBV5-6|TRBJ2-7|NA|NA
TGTGCCAGCAGCTTGGTAGCACTCCCGGGCGAGCAGTACTTC
CASSLVALPGEQYF
>TRBV19|TRBJ2-6|TRBD1|few
TGTGCCAGTAGTGGAAGAACAGGGGGCTCGGTCTCTGGGGCCAACGTCCTGACTTTC
CASSGRTGGSVSGANVLTF
>TRBV6-1|TRBJ1-1|TRBD1|NA
TGTGCCAGCAGTCCCGCCGACAGGGGGAGGACTGAAGCTTTCTTT
CASSPADRGRTEAFF
>TRBV5-1|TRBJ2-7|TRBD2|NA
TGCGCCAACAGCCCCCGCGTAGCGGGAGCCGGCTACGAGCAGTACTTC
CANSPRVAGAGYEQYF
>TRBV25-1|TRBJ1-4|TRBD1|once
TGTGCCAGCAGTGGGCTAGGGACAGGGCTCGAGGGGGAAAAACTGTTTTTT
CASSGLGTGLEGEKLFF
>TRBV7-9|TRBJ1-4|NA|NA
TGTGCCAGCGGTAGGACAGATGAAAAACTGTTTTTT
CASGRTDEKLFF
>TRBV7-9|TRBJ1-5|NA|NA
TGTTCCAGCAGCTTAGGGGAGAATAGCAATCAGCCCCAGCATTTT
CSSSLGENSNQPQHF
>TRBV28|TRBJ1-5|NA|NA
TGTGCCAGCATACCCGCCGGCAGGGTTAGCAATCAGCCCCAGCATTTT
CASIPAGRVSNQPQHF
>TRBV28|TRBJ1-2|NA|NA
TGTGCCAGCAGCCAATTTAGAGATGGCTACACCTTC
CASSQFRDGYTF
>TRBV21-1|TRBJ2-1|NA|NA
TGTGCCAGCAGCAAGGGGACTAGCGGGGTTAGCTCCTACAATGAGCAGTTCTTC
CASSKGTSGVSSYNEQFF
>TRBV10-3|TRBJ2-2|NA|few
TGTGCCATCACACCGGAGAGGGAGCGAGCCGGGGAGCTGTTTTTT
CAITPERERAGELFF
>TRBV27|TRBJ1-2|NA|NA
TGTGCCAGCAGTTTATCCCCAGATTCCGTCTTTGGCTACACCTTC
CASSLSPDSVFGYTF
>TRBV2|TRBJ2-1|TRBD2|NA
TGTGCCAGCAGTGGAGGACTAGCGGGAGTTAGTGAGCAGTTCTTC
CASSGGLAGVSEQFF
>TRBV5-1|TRBJ1-2|NA|NA
TGCGCCAGCAGCTGGGGAGGGACGCCCAACTATGGCTACACCTTC
CASSWGGTPNYGYTF
>TRBV27|TRBJ2-7|TRBD2|few
TGTGCCAGCAGTTTAAGGGGACTAGCGGGAGTAGACGAGCAGTACTTC
CASSLRGLAGVDEQYF
>TRBV19|TRBJ1-6|NA|once
TGTGCCAGTAGTATACGGCGCGGGGATAATTCACCCCTCCACTTT
CASSIRRGDNSPLHF
>TRBV7-9|TRBJ2-1|TRBD2|few
TGTGCCAGCAGCTTCGATAGCGGGAGGGCCCACAATGAGCAGTTCTTC
CASSFDSGRAHNEQFF
>TRBV29-1|TRBJ2-7|TRBD1|few
TGCAGCGTTGATCAGGGGGCATCTACCTACGAGCAGTACTTC
CSVDQGASTYEQYF
>TRBV7-9|TRBJ2-1|TRBD2|few
TGTGCCAGCAGCTTAGTGGGCGGGAGGGCCAATGAGCAGTTCTTC
CASSLVGGRANEQFF
>TRBV18|TRBJ2-7|NA|NA
TGTGCCAGCTCACTCCCCAGGGCGCGATACGAGCAGTACTTC
CASSLPRARYEQYF
>TRBV19|TRBJ2-5|TRBD1|NA
TGTGCCAGTAGTACTCCGGGACAGGGGGCGCTTCAAGAGACCCAGTACTTC
CASSTPGQGALQETQYF
>TRBV20-1|TRBJ2-5|NA|NA
TGCAGTGCGCCTATCGGGGAGACCCAGTACTTC
CSAPIGETQYF
>TRBV11-2|TRBJ2-1|NA|NA
TGTGCCAGCGGGCCCCGAGCGGTCACCTACAATGAGCAGTTCTTC
CASGPRAVTYNEQFF
>TRBV28|TRBJ2-1|NA|NA
TGTGCCAGCAGCGGCACTAGTCGGGGGTTCTTC
CASSGTSRGFF
>TRBV4-1|TRBJ2-7|NA|few
TGCGCCAGCAGCCAGGGGGCCCGGCGCCCACAATCGGAATACGAGCAGTACTTC
CASSQGARRPQSEYEQYF
>TRBV15|TRBJ2-1|NA|NA
TGTGCCACCAGCAGAGGGGCCCCGGGGAATGAGCAGTTCTTC
CATSRGAPGNEQFF
>TRBV7-9|TRBJ2-5|NA|once
TGTGCCAGCAGCACCACAGGGCGGGAGACCCAGTACTTC
CASSTTGRETQYF
>TRBV27|TRBJ2-5|NA|NA
TGTGCCAGCAGTTATGGTGGGAGCGATGCCCAGTACTTC
CASSYGGSDAQYF
>TRBV5-1|TRBJ2-1|NA|NA
TGCGCCAGCAGCTTGGAGGCAGTCGGGAGTAATGAGCAGTTCTTC
CASSLEAVGSNEQFF
>TRBV6-1|TRBJ2-3|TRBD2|NA
TGTGCCAGCAGTGTACTAGCGGGAGAAACAGATACGCAGTATTTT
CASSVLAGETDTQYF
>TRBV19|TRBJ2-1|TRBD2|NA
TGTGCCAGTAGTATATCAGTTGGTGGTAGCGGGAGTTCCTACAATGAGCAGCTCTTC
CASSISVGGSGSSYNEQLF
>TRBV2|TRBJ1-5|TRBD1|NA
TGTGCCAGCAGAATACCGACAGGGGGGCAACAGCCCCAGCATTTT
CASRIPTGGQQPQHF
>TRBV5-4|TRBJ1-1|NA|NA
TGTGCCAGCAGCTTACAGGGCAGGGGAGCCACTGAAGCTTTCTTT
CASSLQGRGATEAFF
>TRBV6-1|TRBJ2-2|NA|few
TGTGCCAGCATGGGGGCAGGAATGAACACCGGGGAGCTGTTTTTT
CASMGAGMNTGELFF
>TRBV5-1|TRBJ2-7|TRBD2|NA
TGCGCCAGCAGCTTGGCGCCCATTGGGCGGGAGATACACTACGAGCAGTACTTC
CASSLAPIGREIHYEQYF
>TRBV27|TRBJ2-1|TRBD2|NA
TGTGCCAGCAGTTTCTCGCTAGCGGGCCTAAGGTTCTACAATGAGCAGTTCTTC
CASSFSLAGLRFYNEQFF
>TRBV2|TRBJ1-1|TRBD1|NA
TGTGCCAGTCGGGACAGCATGAACACTGAAGCTTTCTTT
CASRDSMNTEAFF
>TRBV4-1|TRBJ2-3|TRBD1|once
TGCGCCAGCAGCCAGGGACAGGGGGATCGTAGGGATACGCAGTATTTT
CASSQGQGDRRDTQYF
>TRBV19|TRBJ1-1|NA|NA
TGTGCCAGTAGTATCCGACTCAGACGCAGCACTGAAGCTTTCTTT
CASSIRLRRSTEAFF
>TRBV5-1|TRBJ1-5|NA|NA
TGCGCCAGCAGCTTGGGGACAGAAAATCAGCCCCAGCATTTT
CASSLGTENQPQHF
>TRBV6-4|TRBJ1-2|NA|NA
TGTGCCAGCAGTGTGGACACCAACTATGGCTACACCTTC
CASSVDTNYGYTF
>TRBV7-9|TRBJ2-1|TRBD2|NA
TGTTCCAGCAGCTTAGCAGGGACTAGCGGGAGTAATGAGCAGTTCTTC
CSSSLAGTSGSNEQFF